These 3 T cell receptor beta chains share one sample of origin, sequenced in a study of OX40 agonist ivuxolimab in advanced cancers. Repertoires were generated with immunoSEQ multiplex PCR, while TCRdb's copy carries only in-frame clones and drops some. The sample consists of tens of thousands of clones, 75% to 90% of them appearing once. Sequenced material: CD4+ or CD8+ T cells sorted from blood, taken in a trial of the OX40 agonist ivuxolimab. These receptors all stem from an adult with an advanced solid tumor such as melanoma, head and neck, liver or kidney cancer.

The chain links TRBV6-1 to TRBJ2-6; no reliable D call. The CDR3 runs 18 residues. Trimming shortened V by 2 bases and J by 0 bases, and 14 bases separated the two germline ends. Germline CDR1 and CDR2: MNHNS and SASEGT. The CDR3 DNA follows: TGTGCCAGCAGTGAAACATGGGCCGGGCTCTCTGGGGCCAACGTCCTGACTTTC. Protein: CASSETWAGLSGANVLTF.

This chain connects TRBV7-9 to TRBJ2-5, with D maybe TRBD2 (6 bases). CDR1 and CDR2 (germline): SEHNR, FQNEAQ (reference sequence). V lost 3 bases to trimming and J lost 6 bases, with 14 bases between them. This CDR3 has 14 residues. The CDR3 coding sequence is TGTGCCAGCAGCTTCGTTCGGGGCGGGAAGACCCAGTACTTC. It translates to CASSFVRGGKTQYF.

The chain recombines TRBV5-4 with TRBJ2-3; possible D gene TRBD2, 7 bases. The germline V and J ends were trimmed by 0 bases and 3 bases, with 17 bases remaining between them. CDR3 size: 17 residues. Germline V gene data show CDR1 as SGHNT and CDR2 as YYREEE (reference sequence). CDR3 DNA: TGTGCCAGCAGCTTGGATCTGAGGGAGGGGGGTACAGATACGCAGTATTTT. It encodes CASSLDLREGGTDTQYF.